This TCR beta chain was identified during a study of CXCR3-negative and CXCR3-positive naive CD8 T cells. Germline CDR1 SGHRS, CDR2 YFSETQ. The CDR3 length is 15 residues. In the case of this clonotype: Its specificity is unknown.

Study observations and caveats: Partially decreased CXCR3 expression was recorded after cryopreservation, and fresh PBMCs were used in most assays.

Each TRB cDNA library was prepared by 5' RACE (with UMI labels). TCRdb reanalyzed the 5' RACE reads and collapses them to one entry per CDR3 protein, without DNA. The sample is made up of roughly 40,000 distinct CDR3 sequences, and the top ten hold roughly 8% of it. This TCR was recovered from a human donor in good health. Some clones in this sample may be carry-over from other donors' samples. The sequencing sample was made of memory CD8+ T cells from blood. The gene calls are TRBV5-1 and TRBJ2-1; lacking DNA, the TRBD2 call made by TCRdb goes unchecked. The CDR3 spells CASRFRGGSPNEQFF. The full variable domain, completed using reference TRBV5-1 and TRBJ2-1, is KAGVTQTPRYLIKTRGQQVTLSCSPISGHRSVSWYQQTPGQGLQFLFEYFSETQRNKGNFPGRFSGRQFSNSRSEMNVSTLELGDSALYLCASRFRGGSPNEQFFGPGTRLTVL.